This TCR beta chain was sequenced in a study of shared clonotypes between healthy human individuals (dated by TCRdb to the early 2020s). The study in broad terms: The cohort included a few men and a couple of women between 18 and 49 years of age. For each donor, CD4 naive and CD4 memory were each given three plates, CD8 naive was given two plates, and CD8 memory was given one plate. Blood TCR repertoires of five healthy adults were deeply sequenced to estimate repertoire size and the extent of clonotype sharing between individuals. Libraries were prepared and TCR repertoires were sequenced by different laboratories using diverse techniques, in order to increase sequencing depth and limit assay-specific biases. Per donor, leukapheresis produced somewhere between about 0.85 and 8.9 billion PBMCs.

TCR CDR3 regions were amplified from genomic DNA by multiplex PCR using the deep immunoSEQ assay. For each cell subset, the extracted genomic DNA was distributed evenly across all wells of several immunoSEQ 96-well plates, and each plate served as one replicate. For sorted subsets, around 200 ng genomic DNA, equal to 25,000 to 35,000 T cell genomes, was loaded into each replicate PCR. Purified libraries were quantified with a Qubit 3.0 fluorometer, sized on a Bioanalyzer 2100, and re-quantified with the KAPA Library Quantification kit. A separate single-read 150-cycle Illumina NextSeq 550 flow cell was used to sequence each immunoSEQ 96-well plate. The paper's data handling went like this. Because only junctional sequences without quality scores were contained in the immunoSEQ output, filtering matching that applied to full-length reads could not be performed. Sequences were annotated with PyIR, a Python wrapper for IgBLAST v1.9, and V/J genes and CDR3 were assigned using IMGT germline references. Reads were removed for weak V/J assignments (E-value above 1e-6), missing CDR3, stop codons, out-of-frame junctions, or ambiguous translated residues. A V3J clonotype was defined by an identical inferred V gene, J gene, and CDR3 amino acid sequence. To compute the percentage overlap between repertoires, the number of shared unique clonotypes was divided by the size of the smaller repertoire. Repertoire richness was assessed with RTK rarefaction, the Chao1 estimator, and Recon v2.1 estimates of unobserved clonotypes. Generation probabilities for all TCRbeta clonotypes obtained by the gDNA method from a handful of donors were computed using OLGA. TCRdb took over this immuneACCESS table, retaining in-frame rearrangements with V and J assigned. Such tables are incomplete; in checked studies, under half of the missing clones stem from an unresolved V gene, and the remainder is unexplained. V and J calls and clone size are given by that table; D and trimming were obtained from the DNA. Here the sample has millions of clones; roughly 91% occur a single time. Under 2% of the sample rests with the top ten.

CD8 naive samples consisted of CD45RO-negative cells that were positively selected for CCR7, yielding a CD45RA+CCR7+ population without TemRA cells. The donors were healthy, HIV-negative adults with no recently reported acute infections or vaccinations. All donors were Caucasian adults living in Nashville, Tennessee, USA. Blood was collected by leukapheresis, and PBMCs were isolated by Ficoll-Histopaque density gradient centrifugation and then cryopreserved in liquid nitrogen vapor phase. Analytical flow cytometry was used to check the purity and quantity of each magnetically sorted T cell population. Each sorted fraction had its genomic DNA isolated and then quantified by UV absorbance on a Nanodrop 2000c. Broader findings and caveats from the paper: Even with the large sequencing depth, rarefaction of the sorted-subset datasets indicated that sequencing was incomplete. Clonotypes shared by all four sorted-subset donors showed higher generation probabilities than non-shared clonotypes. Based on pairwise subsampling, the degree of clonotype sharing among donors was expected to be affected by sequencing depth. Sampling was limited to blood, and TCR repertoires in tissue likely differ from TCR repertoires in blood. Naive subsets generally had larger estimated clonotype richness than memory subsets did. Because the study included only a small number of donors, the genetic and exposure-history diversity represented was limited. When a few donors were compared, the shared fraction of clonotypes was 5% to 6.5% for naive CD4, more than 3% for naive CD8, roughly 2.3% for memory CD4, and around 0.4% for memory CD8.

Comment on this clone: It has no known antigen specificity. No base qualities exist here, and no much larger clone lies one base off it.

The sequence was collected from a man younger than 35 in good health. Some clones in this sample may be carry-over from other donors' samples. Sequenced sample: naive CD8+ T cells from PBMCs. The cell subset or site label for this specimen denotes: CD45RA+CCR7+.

The CDR3 reads as follows: CASSVSNYNEQFF. The base sequence is TGTGCCAGCAGCGTCTCCAACTACAATGAGCAGTTCTTC. Here the chain combines TRBV27 and TRBJ2-1; the D gene is unclear. The CDR3 holds 13 amino acids from the cysteine to the phenylalanine. Solely the CDR3 DNA is kept, with 39 bases framed from the first base. The germline V gene (reference sequence) provides CDR1 MNHEY and CDR2 SMNVEV. A distance of 9 bases separates the germline ends of V and J, which lose 6 bases and 3 bases respectively.